The subject of this entry is one TCR beta chain. Antigen specificity is unknown. The record originates from a study of a mutant IDH1 vaccine in newly diagnosed glioma. Whole-study context: Vaccination was launched 4-6 weeks after radiotherapy alone, or with temozolomide cycles. Those enrolled had earlier been treated with radiotherapy, temozolomide, or both, mostly both. General observations from the study: Changes in the top peripheral T cell clonotypes seemingly had no bearing on pseudoprogression.

The assay was immunoSEQ multiplex PCR, and TCRdb's table has in-frame clones only and misses some. The sample holds about 32,000 clones, over 65% seen once. The length of the CDR3 is 11 residues. Looked up from germline, CDR1 is SGHRS and CDR2 is YFSETQ. V lost 6 bases and J 6 bases, leaving 10 bases between the germline ends. Specified time point: week 35, safety follow-up. Alongside topical imiquimod, each dose of vaccine comprised 300 ug of mutant IDH1 20-mer peptide. Weeks 1, 3, 5, 7, 11, 15, 19 and 23 were when patients received their eight vaccinations. This chain links TRBV5-1 with TRBJ2-7; D is ambiguous. The specimen comprised PBMCs, sampled from a glioma patient whose treatment included an IDH1 peptide vaccine. The source is a man aged 30 to 45 with glioma. The CDR3 is CASNEGLEQYF. The CDR3 DNA reads TGCGCCAGCAATGAAGGCCTCGAGCAGTACTTC.